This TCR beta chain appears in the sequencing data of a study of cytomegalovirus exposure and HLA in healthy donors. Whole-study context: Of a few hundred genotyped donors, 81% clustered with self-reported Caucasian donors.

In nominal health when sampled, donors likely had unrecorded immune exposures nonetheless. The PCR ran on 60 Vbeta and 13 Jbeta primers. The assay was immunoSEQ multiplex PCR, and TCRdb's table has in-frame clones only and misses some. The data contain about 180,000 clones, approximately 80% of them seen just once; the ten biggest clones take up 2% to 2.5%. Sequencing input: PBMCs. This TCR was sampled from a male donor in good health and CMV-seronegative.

In nucleotides, the CDR3 is TGTGCCAGCAGCTTAGGCAGTCAAGTTGGTATCACTGAAGCTTTCTTT. Protein sequence: CASSLGSQVGITEAFF. J is TRBJ1-1 and V is TRBV7-6; D not resolved. Trimming removed 1 base at V and 4 bases at J, with 16 bases between. The CDR3 runs to 16 residues. Germline V CDR1 and CDR2: SGHVS, FNYEAQ.